Sequencing of this TCR beta chain was carried out in a study of T cell repertoires in cytomegalovirus infection. At the level of the study: Matching HLA type and CMV infection were both indicated by public TCR beta signatures. Study-wide results and caveats: The ex vivo response was dominated by HLA-C-restricted CMV-specific TCR beta clonotypes. Based on cumulative public TCR beta family frequency, carriers of CMV plus the relevant HLA were identified.

Using its own MiXCR run on the reads, TCRdb lists one record per CDR3 protein. The sample holds around 900,000 distinct CDR3 sequences, 25% to 40% seen once. For this clonotype: Its antigen remains unknown.

Germline V gene data show CDR1 as LGHDT and CDR2 as YNNKEL (reference sequence). The CDR3 is 16 residues long. Germline trimming cut 3 bases from V and 4 bases from J; bases unmatched to any gene: 5. The gene calls are TRBV3-1 and TRBJ2-1, with 11 bases that match TRBD2. This clonotype was sampled from a human donor in good health (CMV status not recorded). Some clones in this sample may be carry-over from other donors' samples. This material consisted of cultured CD8+ T cells from PBMCs, taken from culture after CMV antigen stimulation. CDR3 sequence (DNA): TGTGCCAGCAGCCATACTAGCGGGGGCCTGTACAATGAGCAGTTCTTC. Translated, it gives CASSHTSGGLYNEQFF.